Below are 18 T cell receptor beta chains sequenced from a single sample in a study of blood T cell repertoires in COVID-19. Profiled with immunoSEQ multiplex PCR; TCRdb holds only in-frame clones, not every one. The sample has about 140,000 clones; about 84% are singletons. Input material: peripheral blood. All receptors come from a human donor in a cohort sampled during active COVID-19.

In its sample, this clone was seen once. V usage is TRBV28 and J usage is TRBJ2-5, with D perhaps matching TRBD2 (6 bases). V was trimmed by 7 bases and J by 2 bases, leaving 14 bases between them. Germline V gene lookup returns CDR1 MDHEN and CDR2 SYDVKM. The CDR3 has 14 residues. The CDR3 DNA reads TGTGCCAGCATCGCACCCGGGGGTCAAGAGACCCAGTACTTC. This codes for CASIAPGGQETQYF.

The chain is built from TRBV4-3 and TRBJ2-7; 12 nucleotides match TRBD2. The CDR3 is 19 amino acids. V lost 0 bases and J lost 3; bases outside the gene matches: 12. Germline CDR1 LGHNA, CDR2 YSLEER. In DNA form, the CDR3 reads TGCGCCAGCAGCCAAGATTATGGTATAGGACTAGCGGGGATCTACGAGCAGTACTTC. This encodes CASSQDYGIGLAGIYEQYF.

The chain uses TRBV7-2 and TRBJ2-1, with 11 nucleotides matching TRBD2. The CDR3 contains 16 residues. The germline V gene encodes CDR1 SGHTA and CDR2 FQGNSA. V dropped 2 bases and J dropped 7; count of bases not matched to a gene: 7. CDR3: CASSLLAGGPRNEQFF. DNA of the CDR3: TGTGCCAGCAGCTTACTAGCGGGGGGTCCCCGGAATGAGCAGTTCTTC.

The gene calls are TRBV7-3 and TRBJ2-5; 8 bases align to TRBD1. CDR1 and CDR2 (germline): SGHTA, FQGTGA. The CDR3 length is 14 residues. Germline trimming cut 2 bases from V and 5 bases from J; bases unmatched to any gene: 4. For the CDR3, the DNA is TGTGCCAGCAGCTTAGGGGCAGGGGGCGAGACCCAGTACTTC. Translating gives CASSLGAGGETQYF.

V usage is TRBV19 and J usage is TRBJ1-2; 7 bases are a match to TRBD1. The CDR3 is 14 residues long. Per germline, CDR1 LNHDA and CDR2 SQIVND (reference sequence). With 6 bases clipped from V and 5 bases from J, the junction kept 9 bases outside the gene matches. In DNA, the CDR3 is TGTGCCAGTAGCCCCGAGACAGGGTCATATGGCTACACCTTC. Protein: CASSPETGSYGYTF.

This chain joins TRBV7-3 and TRBJ1-6, with D tentatively TRBD1 (6 bases). Germline values: CDR1 SGHTA, CDR2 FQGTGA. The CDR3 is 10 residues long. V was pared by 9 bases and J by 10 bases, with 7 bases between. The CDR3 sequence: CARRGSPLHF. The CDR3 DNA sequence: TGTGCCAGAAGGGGGTCACCCCTCCACTTT.

V gene TRBV9 combines with J gene TRBJ2-1, with 10 bases aligning to TRBD1. CDR3 length: 17 residues. V was pared by 0 bases and J by 1 base, with 4 bases of the junction left unmatched. Germline assignment: CDR1 SGDLS and CDR2 YYNGEE. CDR3 DNA sequence: TGTGCCAGCAGCGTAGCAGGACAGGGGGGATCCTACAATGAGCAGTTCTTC. Translation: CASSVAGQGGSYNEQFF.

The gene calls are TRBV5-1 and TRBJ2-2; D might be TRBD2 (6 bases). V gave up 0 bases and J gave up 9 bases, with 9 bases separating them. This CDR3 spans 13 amino acids. The germline gives CDR1 SGHRS, CDR2 YFSETQ. CDR3 protein: CASSLVRGRELFF. The CDR3, as DNA: TGCGCCAGCAGCTTGGTGCGGGGCCGGGAGCTGTTTTTT.

This chain joins TRBV7-6 and TRBJ1-6, with 9 positions matching TRBD1. The J segment lost 10 bases and the V segment lost 5 bases, leaving 9 bases of the junction unmatched. CDR3 size: 15 residues. Germline assignment: CDR1 SGHVS and CDR2 FNYEAQ. The CDR3 loop reads CASSPYRGQGSPLHF. In nucleotides, the CDR3 is TGTGCCAGCAGCCCCTACAGGGGGCAAGGGTCACCCCTCCACTTT.

The V and J genes are TRBV3-1 (or the pseudogene TRBV3-2) and TRBJ1-1; the D gene is possibly TRBD1 (5 bases). Trimming took off 0 bases at V and 1 base at J, with 24 bases between the two ends. Germline assignment: CDR1 LGHDT and CDR2 YNNKEL (reference sequence). The CDR3 extends over 20 amino acids. The CDR3 DNA reads TGTGCCAGCAGCCAAGAAGGGGACCCGAACCGGGGAGGACCGAACACTGAAGCTTTCTTT. This translates into CASSQEGDPNRGGPNTEAFF.

This chain links TRBV6-5 with TRBJ1-6; maybe TRBD1 (5 bases). The V and J ends lost 7 bases and 5 bases respectively, with 9 bases between them. Per the germline V gene, CDR1 is MNHEY and CDR2 is SVGAGI. The CDR3 runs to 13 residues. CDR3 coding DNA: TGTGCCAGCATGGTCAGGGATAATTCACCCCTCCACTTT. Protein: CASMVRDNSPLHF.

The genes are TRBV12-5 and TRBJ2-2, with 8 bases lining up with TRBD2. CDR3 length: 16 amino acids. Germline V lookup: CDR1 LGHNT, CDR2 FRNRAP. The V gene end was trimmed by 7 bases and the J gene end by 2 bases; junction bases not matched to a gene: 9. For the CDR3, the DNA is TGTGCTAGTGCCTCGGGAGGGTTAAGAAACACCGGGGAGCTGTTTTTT. This gives the protein CASASGGLRNTGELFF. Supplemented by reference TRBV12-5 and TRBJ2-2, the full variable domain reads DARVTQTPRHKVTEMGQEVTMRCQPILGHNTVFWYRQTMMQGLELLAYFRNRAPLDDSGMPKDRFSAEMPDATLATLKIQPSEPRDSAVYFCASASGGLRNTGELFFGEGSRLTVL.

A single count supports this clone. The gene calls are TRBV9 and TRBJ2-3, with 10 positions matching TRBD2. The CDR3 is made up of 15 amino acids. With 1 base clipped from V and 6 bases from J, the junction kept 5 bases outside the gene matches. Germline CDR1 SGDLS, CDR2 YYNGEE. CDR3 in amino acids: CASSVHSGGLDTQYF. The CDR3 bases are TGTGCCAGCAGCGTACATAGCGGGGGGTTGGATACGCAGTATTTT.

The chain combines TRBV3-1 (or the pseudogene TRBV3-2) with TRBJ1-1, with D uncertain. Germline CDR1 and CDR2: LGHDT and YNNKEL (reference sequence). V was pared by 11 bases and J by 14 bases, with 21 bases between. The CDR3 spans 11 residues. CDR3 region: CASQHERALFF. In DNA, the CDR3 is TGTGCCTCACAGCATGAACGAGCACTCTTCTTT.

The V call is TRBV4-1, the J call TRBJ2-7, with 11 nucleotides matching TRBD2. V dropped 0 bases and J dropped 0; count of bases not matched to a gene: 4. The CDR3 spans 17 residues. CDR1 and CDR2 (germline): MGHRA, YSYEKL. The CDR3 DNA reads TGCGCCAGCAGCCAAGATTCGGGACTAGCGGCCTCCTACGAGCAGTACTTC. This codes for CASSQDSGLAASYEQYF.

This chain connects TRBV14 to TRBJ2-5, with 9 bases identical to TRBD2. The CDR3 length is 16 residues. V dropped 4 bases and J dropped 2; count of bases not matched to a gene: 8. Germline-derived CDR1 and CDR2 are SGHDN and FVKESK. CDR3 DNA sequence: TGTGCCAGCAGCCGAATTAGCGGGGGCGTACAAGAGACCCAGTACTTC. This sequence encodes CASSRISGGVQETQYF.

This sequence joins TRBV2 and TRBJ2-7, with TRBD1 identical over 10 bases. The CDR3 sequence is 13 residues long. Germline V gene sequence: CDR1 SNHLY, CDR2 FYNNEI. Germline trimming cut 4 bases from V and 5 bases from J; bases unmatched to any gene: 2. In DNA form, the CDR3 reads TGTGCCAGCAGTGTCGGGACAGGGGACGAGCAGTACTTC. Translation gives CASSVGTGDEQYF. Variable domain in full (rest from reference TRBV2 and TRBJ2-7): EPEVTQTPSHQVTQMGQEVILRCVPISNHLYFYWYRQILGQKVEFLVSFYNNEISEKSEIFDDQFSVERPDGSNFTLKIRSTKLEDSAMYFCASSVGTGDEQYFGPGTRLTVT.

V is TRBV27 and J is TRBJ1-3; the D is unclear. Trimming stripped 5 bases from V and 0 bases from J, with 5 bases between. Germline V gene data show CDR1 as MNHEY and CDR2 as SMNVEV (reference sequence). The CDR3 is 13 amino acids. As DNA, the CDR3 is TGTGCCAGCAGTCACGGCTCTGGAAACACCATATATTTT. Amino acids: CASSHGSGNTIYF.